This record covers a single TCR beta chain. As it was prepared, the TCRbeta library received unique molecular identifiers. TCRdb re-analysed the PCR reads in MiXCR, keeping a single row per CDR3 protein. The sample holds about 400,000 distinct CDR3 sequences; about a fifth are singletons and the top ten take 3% to 4.5%. These data originate in a study of T-cell reconstitution after alpha-beta-depleted transplantation in children. Germline CDR1 is MDHEN and CDR2 is SYDVKM. Trimming removed 5 bases at V and 5 bases at J, with 15 bases between. The CDR3 consists of 14 residues. The source was PBMCs from the stem cell graft donor, collected from the stem cell graft. The J gene is TRBJ1-1, the V gene TRBV28, with a weak D call TRBD1 (5 bases). The TCR sequence derives from a human donor who donated a stem cell graft to a child with acute myeloid leukemia. The CDR3, as DNA: TGTGCCAGCAGTCCCGACCAGGGTTTGACTGAAGCTTTCTTT. This sequence encodes CASSPDQGLTEAFF.